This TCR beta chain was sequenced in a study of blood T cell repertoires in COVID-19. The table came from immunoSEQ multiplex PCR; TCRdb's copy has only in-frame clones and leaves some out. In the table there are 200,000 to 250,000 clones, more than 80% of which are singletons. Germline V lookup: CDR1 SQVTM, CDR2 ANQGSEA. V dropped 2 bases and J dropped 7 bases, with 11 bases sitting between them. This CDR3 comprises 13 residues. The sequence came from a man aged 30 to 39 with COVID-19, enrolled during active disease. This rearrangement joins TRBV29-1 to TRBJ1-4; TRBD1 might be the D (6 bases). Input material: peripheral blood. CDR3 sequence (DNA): TGCAGCGTTGAACGACAGGAGAGTGAAAAACTGTTTTTT. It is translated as CSVERQESEKLFF.